This T cell receptor beta chain was recovered during a study of blood T cell repertoires in COVID-19. Study-level information: The United States, Italy and Spain supplied acute and convalescent COVID-19 samples.

CDR1 and CDR2 (germline): ENHRY, SYGVKD. The CDR3 consists of 16 residues. V gave up 4 bases and J gave up 4 bases; unmatched junction bases: 5. Measured with immunoSEQ multiplex PCR; TCRdb has only the in-frame clones, and not every one. The sample lists about 480,000 clones; 70% to 90% were seen once. Seattle enrolled patients during active infection and tracked them longitudinally. The sequence derives from a woman aged 50 to 65 with COVID-19, enrolled during active disease. Sequencing was carried out using peripheral blood. The chain employs TRBV10-3 and TRBJ1-3; TRBD1 matches at 12 bases. The CDR3 protein is CAISVGQGAGGNTIYF. Here the CDR3 DNA reads TGTGCCATCAGTGTGGGACAGGGGGCAGGAGGAAACACCATATATTTT.